The text below deals with one TCR beta chain. Its antigen is unknown. No base-level quality is on record; no much larger clone is a single base apart. In Seattle, one collaborating source enrolled patients while the infection was active and tracked those patients longitudinally over the course of disease. The collaborating institutions used their own protocols to collect whole blood in K2EDTA tubes. For TCRbeta analysis, collaborators shipped samples as frozen whole blood, isolated PBMCs, or DNA extracted from either of those sample types. From a lookup of the germline V gene, CDR1 and CDR2 are SGHTA and FQGNSA. Clipping removes 4 bases from V and 3 bases from J, with 8 as the unmatched junction base count. The CDR3 contains 16 residues, cysteine and phenylalanine counted. Of all the DNA, just the CDR3 is kept, 48 bases in frame from base 1. The immunoSEQ Assay, a bias-controlled multiplex PCR, was used to amplify TCRbeta CDR3 regions from genomic DNA. Per the source publication's procedure: The number of nucleated cells in each sample was estimated by amplification of reference gene primers within the assay. To quantify the absolute abundance of each unique TCRbeta CDR3 rearrangement, sequence reads were collapsed and filtered. For each sample, productive Simpson clonality was calculated by taking the square root of Simpson's diversity index across productive rearrangements. TCRdb stores this immuneACCESS table with in-frame sequences only. Part of the clones is absent; in the studies checked, under half of the shortfall reflects unresolved V genes, and no reason is known for the rest. D and trimming come from the DNA, and the V and J calls and clone size come from that table. The sample includes 250,000 to 400,000 clones, with approximately 90% observed a single time. The ten largest clones represent around 1.6% of the sample.

This specimen belongs to a study of blood T cell repertoires in COVID-19 (dated by TCRdb to 2019 to 2021). General notes on the study: Samples from collaborators originated in the United States, Italy and Spain and spanned both the acute and convalescent phases of COVID-19. Deeply sampled blood TCRbeta repertoires from subjects exposed to, actively infected with, or recovered from COVID-19 were included in the dataset. The sample metadata nearly always contained a de-identified subject ID, COVID-19 status, age in years and sex. The prospective study material was composed of cDNA or gDNA derived from T cells, B-cell-depleted T cells, or PBMCs. Samples were obtained from the ongoing ImmuneRACE study (first 160 participants) and from 1,254 subjects provided by 6 global collaborators. Where available, HLA class I and class II types were obtained from metadata supplied by the sample provider rather than from assay-based typing. A freely available public database, intended as a resource for researchers studying the immune response to SARS-CoV-2, is where the repertoires were released. What the work shows at the level of the full study, not this receptor alone: Clinical and demographic metadata were provided uncurated, with the amount varying by source and participant.

Rearrangement joined TRBV7-2 to TRBJ2-2; 7 bases in the middle match TRBD2. Sequenced input: peripheral blood. The sequence was collected from a woman in her thirties with COVID-19, enrolled during active disease. CDR3 loop: CASSSLRGSDTGELFF. DNA sequence: TGTGCCAGCAGCTCCTTGCGGGGGTCGGACACCGGGGAGCTGTTTTTT. When the CDR3 is completed using the reference TRBV7-2 and TRBJ2-2 genes on either side, the full variable domain is GAGVSQSPSNKVTEKGKDVELRCDPISGHTALYWYRQSLGQGLEFLIYFQGNSAPDKSGLPSDRFSAERTGGSVSTLTIQRTQQEDSAVYLCASSSLRGSDTGELFFGEGSRLTVL.